This is a list of T cell receptor beta chains from one sample in a study of early T cells in non-severe SARS-CoV-2 infection. One entry per CDR3 protein results from TCRdb running MiXCR on the 5' RACE reads. This sample carries tens of thousands of distinct CDR3 sequences, over 10% of them seen once, and the ten largest clones take 3% to 4.5%. Sequencing input: whole blood. The receptors shown here come from an adult who was a healthcare worker with PCR-confirmed SARS-CoV-2 infection or an uninfected control (not recorded which). Both conserved end residues are part of each CDR3. D genes are given only for firm matches. Rows may omit the clone size; those that give it use once, few, many or a size class.

V gene	clone size	J gene	D gene	CDR3 protein	CDR3 DNA
TRBV6-5	.	TRBJ2-3	TRBD2	CASSSTLLAGGSTDTQYF	TGTGCCAGCAGCTCCACCTTACTAGCGGGGGGGAGCACAGATACGCAGTATTTT
TRBV7-9	.	TRBJ1-1	.	CASSPDVGATEAFF	TGTGCCAGCAGCCCTGATGTAGGGGCCACTGAAGCTTTCTTT
TRBV7-9	.	TRBJ2-1	.	CASSVRGPHNEQFF	TGTGCCAGCAGCGTCCGGGGCCCACACAATGAGCAGTTCTTC
TRBV7-2	few	TRBJ1-1	.	CASSSASTEMNTEAFF	TGTGCCAGCAGCTCTGCTTCGACAGAAATGAACACTGAAGCTTTCTTT
TRBV20-1	many	TRBJ2-5	.	CSARDSGGAWAQYF	TGCAGTGCTAGAGATTCGGGGGGCGCGTGGGCCCAGTACTTC
TRBV2	few	TRBJ1-5	TRBD1	CASSPGTANQPQHF	TGTGCCAGCAGTCCCGGGACAGCCAATCAGCCCCAGCATTTT
TRBV20-1	many	TRBJ2-1	.	CSASLPGSWSGEQFF	TGCAGTGCTAGCCTCCCGGGCTCCTGGTCGGGTGAGCAGTTCTTC
TRBV20-1	.	TRBJ2-2	TRBD1	CSARGQGASGELFF	TGCAGTGCTAGGGGACAGGGGGCCTCCGGGGAGCTGTTTTTT
TRBV6-5	.	TRBJ2-1	TRBD2	CASSSLKGGPSEQFF	TGTGCCAGCAGCTCCCTTAAGGGAGGGCCTAGTGAGCAGTTCTTC
TRBV14	many	TRBJ2-2	TRBD2	CASSLRSGSGTGELFF	TGTGCCAGCAGTCTCCGTAGCGGGAGTGGGACCGGGGAGCTGTTTTTT
TRBV3-1	many	TRBJ2-3	.	CASSQEGRVVYF	TGTGCCAGCAGCCAAGAAGGACGGGTTGTATATTTT
TRBV7-2	.	TRBJ1-1	.	CANSFAPNTEAFF	TGTGCCAACTCCTTCGCCCCGAACACTGAAGCTTTCTTT
TRBV20-1	few	TRBJ1-4	.	CSARSPEIGKLFF	TGCAGTGCTAGATCCCCAGAGATTGGAAAACTGTTTTTT
TRBV7-8	few	TRBJ2-3	TRBD2	CASSSLPGGASTDTQYF	TGTGCCAGCAGCTCCCTCCCCGGGGGGGCGAGCACAGATACGCAGTATTTT
TRBV10-3	.	TRBJ1-1	TRBD1	CAISESGGGAEAFF	TGTGCCATCAGTGAGTCAGGAGGGGGCGCTGAAGCTTTCTTT
TRBV6-5	few	TRBJ1-2	.	CASSYRGTPNYGYTF	TGTGCCAGCAGTTACCGGGGGACACCAAACTATGGCTACACCTTC
TRBV5-6	many	TRBJ2-7	.	CASSSEGRLSYEQYF	TGTGCCAGCAGCTCCGAGGGACGTCTTTCCTACGAGCAGTACTTC
TRBV21-1	many	TRBJ2-5	.	CASSKAVGQGAKVQETQYF	.
TRBV19	few	TRBJ2-3	.	CATTRWDTQYF	TGTGCCACTACCCGTTGGGATACGCAGTATTTT
TRBV5-1	.	TRBJ2-7	.	CASSLNGRTYEQYF	TGCGCCAGCAGCTTGAATGGGCGGACCTACGAGCAGTACTTC
TRBV4-1	few	TRBJ2-2	.	CASSRGLLVSTGELFF	TGCGCCAGCAGCCGAGGTTTACTAGTTAGCACCGGGGAGCTGTTTTTT
TRBV20-1	.	TRBJ2-1	TRBD2	CSARRLAASYNEQFF	TGCAGTGCTAGACGACTAGCGGCCTCCTACAATGAGCAGTTCTTC
TRBV6-4	few	TRBJ2-2	.	CASSESSAGTGELFF	TGTGCCAGCAGTGAGTCTAGCGCAGGCACCGGGGAGCTGTTTTTT
TRBV29-1	few	TRBJ2-3	TRBD1	CSVEGQGARDTQYF	TGCAGCGTTGAAGGCCAGGGGGCGCGAGATACGCAGTATTTT
TRBV11-3	many	TRBJ2-7	.	CASSLGQSSYEQYF	TGTGCCAGCAGCTTAGGACAAAGCTCCTACGAGCAGTACTTC
TRBV7-2	many	TRBJ2-1	.	CASSLGGTQNEQFF	TGTGCCAGCAGCTTAGGAGGGACTCAAAATGAGCAGTTCTTC
TRBV24-1	few	TRBJ2-7	.	CATSGSEGVSEQYF	TGTGCCACCAGTGGTAGCGAGGGAGTCTCGGAGCAGTACTTC
TRBV6-6	.	TRBJ2-1	.	CASSTSADYNEQFF	TGTGCCAGCAGTACCTCGGCCGACTACAATGAGCAGTTCTTC